The next 5 T cell receptor beta chains were all read from a single sample in a study of blood T cell repertoires in COVID-19. TCRdb's copy holds only in-frame clones and misses some; the assay was immunoSEQ multiplex PCR. The sample consists of 150,000 to 200,000 clones, about 83% of them appearing once. What was sequenced was peripheral blood. The receptors originated from a person between 70 and 80 years old with COVID-19, enrolled during active disease.

CDR3 residues: CASSPQGQFTDTQYF. In DNA, the CDR3 is TGCGCCAGCTCCCCCCAGGGACAGTTCACAGATACGCAGTATTTT. The V gene is TRBV5-1, the J gene TRBJ2-3, with 7 bases identical to TRBD1. The CDR3 has 15 amino acids. V lost 7 bases to trimming and J lost 2 bases; unmatched junction nucleotides: 10. Germline loops: CDR1 SGHRS, CDR2 YFSETQ.

The chain links TRBV19 to TRBJ1-1; D unresolved. This CDR3 is built from 13 residues. Germline V lookup: CDR1 LNHDA, CDR2 SQIVND (reference sequence). The V and J ends lost 2 bases and 1 base respectively, with 5 bases between them. The CDR3 is CASSILRNTEAFF. Written as DNA, the CDR3 is TGTGCCAGTAGTATACTCAGGAACACTGAAGCTTTCTTT.

The genes are TRBV19 and TRBJ1-5, with 7 positions matching TRBD1. J was trimmed by 5 bases and V by 5 bases; bases with no gene match: 9. Germline CDR1 is LNHDA and CDR2 is SQIVND (reference sequence). The CDR3 sequence is 15 residues long. CDR3 in DNA: TGTGCCAGTAGTCCCGGACAGGCCAGGTATCAGCCCCAGCATTTT. This gives the protein CASSPGQARYQPQHF.

The chain is built from TRBV5-4 and TRBJ1-1, with D possibly TRBD1 on 5 matching bases. V lost 4 bases and J 1 base, leaving 11 bases between the germline ends. The CDR3 totals 14 residues. The germline V gene encodes CDR1 SGHNT and CDR2 YYREEE (reference sequence). The chain's CDR3 is CASSRPGGNTEAFF. As DNA, the CDR3 is TGTGCCAGCAGCAGGCCCGGGGGGAACACTGAAGCTTTCTTT. The whole variable domain, filled in from reference TRBV5-4 and TRBJ1-1, reads ETGVTQSPTHLIKTRGQQVTLRCSSQSGHNTVSWYQQALGQGPQFIFQYYREEENGRGNFPPRFSGLQFPNYSSELNVNALELDDSALYLCASSRPGGNTEAFFGQGTRLTVV.

This chain links TRBV9 with TRBJ2-7, with 9 bases that match TRBD1. The CDR3 is made up of 14 amino acids. Trimming removed 1 base from V and 3 bases from J; junction bases left unmatched: 2. Germline-derived CDR1 and CDR2 are SGDLS and YYNGEE. CDR3 amino acids: CASSVRDRVYEQYF. Here the CDR3 DNA reads TGTGCCAGCAGCGTACGGGACAGGGTCTACGAGCAGTACTTC.